This T cell receptor (beta chain) appears in the sequencing data of a study of cytomegalovirus exposure and HLA in healthy donors. The germline V and J ends were trimmed by 3 bases and 3 bases, with 18 bases remaining between them. The CDR3 sequence is 17 residues long. Germline V CDR1 and CDR2: SGHRS, YFSETQ. The PCR employed 60 Vbeta primers together with 13 Jbeta primers. TCRdb's copy holds only in-frame clones and misses some; the assay was immunoSEQ multiplex PCR. The sample contains 150,000 or so clones, 80% of which appear only once. The TCR sequence derives from a woman aged 40-49 years in good health and CMV-seropositive. The V call is TRBV5-1, the J call TRBJ2-2, with TRBD2 as a possible D gene (5 bases). The sample consisted of PBMCs. Here the CDR3 reads CASSYLTIAGDTGELFF. CDR3 coding DNA: TGCGCCAGCAGCTACCTGACTATAGCCGGGGACACCGGGGAGCTGTTTTTT.